This T cell receptor (beta chain) was profiled in a study of radiation and T cells in renal cell carcinoma. Study findings and constraints: From baseline, blood top tumor clonotypes peaked at 2 weeks post-radiation.

Regarding this clone: Its specificity is not known.

Deletions cut 5 bases from V and 9 bases from J, with 17 bases between. This CDR3 contains 15 residues. The germline V gene has CDR1 MDHEN and CDR2 SYDVKM. Sample time point: baseline pretreatment blood. Noted treatment: 15 Gy SBRT to primary tumor, nephrectomy 4 weeks later. Clear cell pathology was present in this patient's renal cell carcinoma. Some clones are missing from TCRdb's copy, which holds only in-frame ones; the method was immunoSEQ multiplex PCR. The data hold 150,000 or so clones, with about 85% observed a single time. The V and J genes are TRBV28 and TRBJ1-6; D may be TRBD1 (6 bases). Here the sequenced sample was blood, taken from a patient whose treatment included radiotherapy and nephrectomy. The origin of this receptor is a woman between 65 and 79 years old with renal cell carcinoma. The CDR3 nucleotides are TGTGCCAGCAGTCCCAAGACAGGATCGGGTTCACCCCTCCACTTT. Encoded protein: CASSPKTGSGSPLHF. The variable domain in full, completed from reference TRBV28 and TRBJ1-6, reads DVKVTQSSRYLVKRTGEKVFLECVQDMDHENMFWYRQDPGLGLRLIYFSYDVKMKEKGDIPEGYSVSREKKERFSLILESASTNQTSMYLCASSPKTGSGSPLHFGNGTRLTVT.